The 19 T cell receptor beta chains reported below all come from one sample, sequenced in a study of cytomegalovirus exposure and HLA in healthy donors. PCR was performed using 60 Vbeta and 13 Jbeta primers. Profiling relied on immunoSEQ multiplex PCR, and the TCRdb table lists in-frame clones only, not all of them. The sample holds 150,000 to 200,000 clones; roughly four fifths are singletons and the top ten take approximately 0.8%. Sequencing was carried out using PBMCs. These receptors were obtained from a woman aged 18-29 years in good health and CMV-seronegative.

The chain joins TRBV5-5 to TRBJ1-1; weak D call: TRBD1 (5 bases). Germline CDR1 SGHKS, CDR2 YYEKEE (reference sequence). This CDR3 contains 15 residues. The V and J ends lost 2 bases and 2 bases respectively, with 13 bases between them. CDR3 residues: CASSLGHLLNTEAFF. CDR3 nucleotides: TGTGCCAGCAGCTTAGGACATTTGTTAAACACTGAAGCTTTCTTT.

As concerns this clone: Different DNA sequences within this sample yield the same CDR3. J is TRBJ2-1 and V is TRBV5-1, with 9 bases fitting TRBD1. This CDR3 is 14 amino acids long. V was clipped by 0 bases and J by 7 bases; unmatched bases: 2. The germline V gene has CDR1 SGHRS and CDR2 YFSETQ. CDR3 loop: CASSLGQGGNEQFF. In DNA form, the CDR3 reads TGCGCCAGCAGCTTGGGACAGGGGGGGAATGAGCAGTTCTTC.

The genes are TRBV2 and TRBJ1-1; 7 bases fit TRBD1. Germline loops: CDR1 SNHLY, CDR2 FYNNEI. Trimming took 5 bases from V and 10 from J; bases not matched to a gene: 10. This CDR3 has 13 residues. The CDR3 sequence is CASSQDRAEVAFF. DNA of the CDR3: TGTGCCAGCAGTCAAGACAGGGCAGAAGTAGCTTTCTTT.

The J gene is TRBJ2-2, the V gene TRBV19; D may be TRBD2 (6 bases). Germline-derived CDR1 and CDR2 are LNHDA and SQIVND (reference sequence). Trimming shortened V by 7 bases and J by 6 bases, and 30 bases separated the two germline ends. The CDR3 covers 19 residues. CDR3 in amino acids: CASIPREPLPPWEPGELFF. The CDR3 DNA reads TGTGCCAGTATACCCCGGGAGCCGCTTCCCCCGTGGGAACCCGGGGAGCTGTTTTTT.

CDR3 sequence reads: CASSSTSGTDTQYF. The CDR3 coding sequence is TGTGCCAGCAGCTCGACTAGCGGGACAGATACGCAGTATTTT. The V call is TRBV5-6, the J call TRBJ2-3; TRBD2 matches 10 bases. The V and J ends lost 3 bases and 3 bases, in that order; junction bases with no gene match: 1. CDR1 SGHDT and CDR2 YYEEEE come from the germline V gene. The CDR3 length is 14 residues.

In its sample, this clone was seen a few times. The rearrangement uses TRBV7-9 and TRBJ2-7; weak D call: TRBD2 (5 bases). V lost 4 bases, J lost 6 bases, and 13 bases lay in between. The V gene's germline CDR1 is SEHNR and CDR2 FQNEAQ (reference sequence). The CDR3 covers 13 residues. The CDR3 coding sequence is TGTGCCAGCAGCTGGAAGGAAGGAGGCGAGCAGTACTTC. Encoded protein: CASSWKEGGEQYF.

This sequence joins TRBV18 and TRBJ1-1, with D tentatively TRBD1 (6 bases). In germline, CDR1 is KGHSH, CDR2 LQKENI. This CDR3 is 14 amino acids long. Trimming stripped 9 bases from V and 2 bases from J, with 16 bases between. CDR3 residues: CASSWGQDNTEAFF. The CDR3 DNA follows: TGTGCCAGTTCCTGGGGGCAGGATAACACTGAAGCTTTCTTT.

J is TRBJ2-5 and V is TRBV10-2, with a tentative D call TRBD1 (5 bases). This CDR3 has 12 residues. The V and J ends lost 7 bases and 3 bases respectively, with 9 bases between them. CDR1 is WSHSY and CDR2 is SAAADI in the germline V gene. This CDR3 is CASKAGKETQYF. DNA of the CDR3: TGCGCCAGCAAGGCAGGGAAAGAGACCCAGTACTTC.

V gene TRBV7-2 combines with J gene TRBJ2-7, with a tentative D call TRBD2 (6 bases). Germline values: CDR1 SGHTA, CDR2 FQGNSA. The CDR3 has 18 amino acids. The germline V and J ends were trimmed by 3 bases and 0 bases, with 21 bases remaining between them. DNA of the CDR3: TGTGCCAGCAGCTTTCAGGCCGTTCAACTAGCAATCTCCTACGAGCAGTACTTC. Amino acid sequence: CASSFQAVQLAISYEQYF.

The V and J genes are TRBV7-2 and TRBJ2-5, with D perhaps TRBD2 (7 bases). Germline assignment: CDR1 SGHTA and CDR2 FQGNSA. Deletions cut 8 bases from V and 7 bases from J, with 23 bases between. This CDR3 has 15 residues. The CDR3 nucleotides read TGTGCCAGCGTCCTCGGTTGGGGGGGGCCGGGGACCCAGTACTTC. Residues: CASVLGWGGPGTQYF.

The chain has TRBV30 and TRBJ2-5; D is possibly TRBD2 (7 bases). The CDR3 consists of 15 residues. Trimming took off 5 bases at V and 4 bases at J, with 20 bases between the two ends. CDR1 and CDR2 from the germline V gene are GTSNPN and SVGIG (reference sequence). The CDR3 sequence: CAWGLGGGGGETQYF. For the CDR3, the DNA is TGTGCCTGGGGGTTGGGGGGGGGAGGGGGAGAGACCCAGTACTTC.

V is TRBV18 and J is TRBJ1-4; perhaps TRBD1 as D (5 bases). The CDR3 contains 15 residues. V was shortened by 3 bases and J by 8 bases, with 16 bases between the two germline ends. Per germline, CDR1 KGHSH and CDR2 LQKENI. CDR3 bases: TGTGCCAGCTCACCCGTCGAGGGGCGGGACGAAAAACTGTTTTTT. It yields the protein CASSPVEGRDEKLFF.

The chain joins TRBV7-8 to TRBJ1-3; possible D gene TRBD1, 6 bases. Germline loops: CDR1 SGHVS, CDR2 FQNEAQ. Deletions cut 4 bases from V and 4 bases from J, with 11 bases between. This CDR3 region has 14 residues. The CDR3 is CASSSGVGGNTIYF. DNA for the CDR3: TGTGCCAGCAGCTCAGGGGTGGGAGGAAACACCATATATTTT.

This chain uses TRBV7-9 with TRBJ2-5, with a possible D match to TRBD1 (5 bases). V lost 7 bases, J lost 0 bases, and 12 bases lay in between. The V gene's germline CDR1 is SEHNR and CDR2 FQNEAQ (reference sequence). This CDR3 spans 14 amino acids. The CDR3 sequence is CASNPQEYQETQYF. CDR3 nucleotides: TGTGCCAGCAACCCACAGGAGTACCAAGAGACCCAGTACTTC.

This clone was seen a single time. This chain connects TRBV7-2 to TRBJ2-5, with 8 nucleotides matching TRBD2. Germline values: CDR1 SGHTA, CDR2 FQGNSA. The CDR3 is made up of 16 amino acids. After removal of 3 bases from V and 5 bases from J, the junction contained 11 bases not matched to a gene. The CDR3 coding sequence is TGTGCCAGCAGCTTTAGTTCAGCGGGAGTCAAGGAGACCCAGTACTTC. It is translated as CASSFSSAGVKETQYF. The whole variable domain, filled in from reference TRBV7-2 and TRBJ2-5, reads GAGVSQSPSNKVTEKGKDVELRCDPISGHTALYWYRQSLGQGLEFLIYFQGNSAPDKSGLPSDRFSAERTGGSVSTLTIQRTQQEDSAVYLCASSFSSAGVKETQYFGPGTRLLVL.

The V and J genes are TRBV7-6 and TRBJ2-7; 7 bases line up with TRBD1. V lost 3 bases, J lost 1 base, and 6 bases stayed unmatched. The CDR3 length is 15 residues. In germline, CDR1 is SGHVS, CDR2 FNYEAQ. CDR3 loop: CASSLGQMNSYEQYF. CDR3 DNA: TGTGCCAGCAGCTTGGGACAGATGAATTCCTACGAGCAGTACTTC.

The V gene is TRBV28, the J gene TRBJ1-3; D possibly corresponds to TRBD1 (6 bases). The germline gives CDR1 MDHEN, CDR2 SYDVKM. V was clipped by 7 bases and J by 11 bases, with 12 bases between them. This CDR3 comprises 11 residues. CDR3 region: CASNGNRAIYF. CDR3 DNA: TGTGCCAGCAACGGGAACAGGGCCATATATTTT.

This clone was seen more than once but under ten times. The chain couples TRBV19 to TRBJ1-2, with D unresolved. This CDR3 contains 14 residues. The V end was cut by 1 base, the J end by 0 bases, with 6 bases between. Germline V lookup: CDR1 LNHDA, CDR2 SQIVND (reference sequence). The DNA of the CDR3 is TGTGCCAGTAGTATAGTTCTTTCTAACTATGGCTACACCTTC. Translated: CASSIVLSNYGYTF.

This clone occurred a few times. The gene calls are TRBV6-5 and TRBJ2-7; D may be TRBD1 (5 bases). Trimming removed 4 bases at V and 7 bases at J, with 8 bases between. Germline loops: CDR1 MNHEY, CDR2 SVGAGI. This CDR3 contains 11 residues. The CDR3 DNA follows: TGTGCCAGCAGTTCAAGGGGAGAGCAGTACTTC. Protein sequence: CASSSRGEQYF.